The 21 T cell receptor beta chains presented below share a single source sample, sequenced in a study of technical replicates of blood from several donors. The repertoire was sequenced with immunoSEQ multiplex PCR; TCRdb's copy has only in-frame clones and lacks some. There are 95,000 to 100,000 clones in the sample; approximately 96% occur only once, and 0.2% to 0.25% lies in the top ten. The sequencing input was T cells isolated from PBMCs. These receptors all stem from a human donor in good health.

This rearrangement joins TRBV2 to TRBJ2-3; no reliable D call. In germline, CDR1 is SNHLY, CDR2 FYNNEI. Trimming took off 7 bases at V and 1 base at J, with 12 bases between the two ends. The length of the CDR3 is 14 residues. As DNA, the CDR3 is TGTGCCAGCATCCTAGAGGTGGGCACAGATACGCAGTATTTT. Its translation is CASILEVGTDTQYF.

The chain recombines TRBV7-6 with TRBJ2-7; D possibly corresponds to TRBD1 (6 bases). The CDR3 runs 15 residues. Per the germline V gene, CDR1 is SGHVS and CDR2 is FNYEAQ. Trimming left V 1 base short and J 4 bases short, with 14 bases between. In DNA form, the CDR3 reads TGTGCCAGCAGCTTAGATCAGGGGTTACGGTACGAGCAGTACTTC. It translates to CASSLDQGLRYEQYF.

The chain uses TRBV19 and TRBJ1-5, with unresolved D. Germline CDR1 LNHDA, CDR2 SQIVND (reference sequence). V lost 5 bases and J 4 bases, leaving 9 bases between the germline ends. This CDR3 region has 13 residues. The CDR3: CASSYGQNQPQHF. CDR3 in DNA: TGTGCCAGTAGTTATGGGCAAAATCAGCCCCAGCATTTT.

The chain employs TRBV7-9 and TRBJ2-7; 9 nucleotides align to TRBD1. V gave up 5 bases and J gave up 6 bases; unmatched junction bases: 5. This CDR3 spans 13 amino acids. CDR1 is SEHNR and CDR2 is FQNEAQ in the germline V gene (reference sequence). For the CDR3, the DNA is TGTGCCAGCAGCACGGGACAGGGCCGCGAGCAGTACTTC. Translated, it gives CASSTGQGREQYF.

The V and J genes are TRBV6-5 and TRBJ1-1, with D perhaps TRBD1 (6 bases). CDR1 is MNHEY, CDR2 SVGAGI, per germline. This CDR3 is 10 amino acids long. V lost 8 bases and J lost 7, with 8 bases in between. The CDR3 nucleotides are TGTGCCAGCGGGACAATTGAAGCTTTCTTT. Translation gives CASGTIEAFF.

This sequence joins TRBV28 and TRBJ2-7; 9 nucleotides align to TRBD2. Germline V CDR1 and CDR2: MDHEN, SYDVKM. This CDR3 comprises 15 residues. The J segment lost 3 bases and the V segment lost 2 bases, leaving 5 bases of the junction unmatched. The CDR3 loop is CASSLVAGGHYEQYF. CDR3 sequence (DNA): TGTGCCAGCAGTTTAGTGGCGGGGGGGCACTACGAGCAGTACTTC.

V is TRBV29-1 and J is TRBJ1-2, with D maybe TRBD1 (5 bases). Germline V gene data show CDR1 as SQVTM and CDR2 as ANQGSEA. The CDR3 is 16 residues long. Trimming removed 1 base from V and 4 bases from J, with 19 bases in between. For the CDR3, the DNA is TGCAGCGTTGAAGTCATCGGGGGGTCCGGCGTCTATGGCTACACCTTC. Its protein is CSVEVIGGSGVYGYTF.

This sequence joins TRBV28 and TRBJ2-5; D might be TRBD2 (5 bases). The CDR3 is 14 residues long. Germline CDR1 MDHEN, CDR2 SYDVKM. V was clipped by 5 bases and J by 2 bases, with 12 bases between them. CDR3 DNA: TGTGCCAGCAGTAGCGGAGGTATGCAAGAGACCCAGTACTTC. Protein product: CASSSGGMQETQYF. Using reference TRBV28 and TRBJ2-5 for the parts outside the CDR3, the full variable domain is DVKVTQSSRYLVKRTGEKVFLECVQDMDHENMFWYRQDPGLGLRLIYFSYDVKMKEKGDIPEGYSVSREKKERFSLILESASTNQTSMYLCASSSGGMQETQYFGPGTRLLVL.

This clone has a single count. The chain employs TRBV6-6 and TRBJ2-2; TRBD2 is a possible D gene (6 bases). The CDR3 spans 16 residues. Germline-derived CDR1 and CDR2 are MNHNY and SVGAGI (reference sequence). Between the trimmed V and J ends, which lost 2 bases and 3 bases, there was a span of 13 bases. CDR3 nucleotide sequence: TGTGCCAGCAGTTACGAGGAGGGAGTGGACACCGGGGAGCTGTTTTTT. Translation gives CASSYEEGVDTGELFF.

This clone was recorded only once. This rearrangement joins TRBV27 to TRBJ2-5; 11 bases map to TRBD2. The germline CDR1 and CDR2 sequences are MNHEY and SMNVEV (reference sequence). CDR3 length equals 15 residues. With 4 bases clipped from V and 5 bases from J, the junction kept 6 bases outside the gene matches. Written as DNA, the CDR3 is TGTGCCAGCAGTTATAGCGGGAGGGCCTGGGAGACCCAGTACTTC. This gives the protein CASSYSGRAWETQYF.

The chain links TRBV19 to TRBJ2-1; the D gene is possibly TRBD1 (6 bases). V was cut by 3 bases and J by 9 bases, with 9 bases left in between. This CDR3 contains 12 residues. Germline V lookup: CDR1 LNHDA, CDR2 SQIVND (reference sequence). In DNA form, the CDR3 reads TGTGCCAGTAGTATCCCCAGGGGTGAGCAGTTCTTC. It translates to CASSIPRGEQFF.

The V and J genes are TRBV7-9 and TRBJ2-2, with TRBD1 as a possible D gene (6 bases). Germline V gene data show CDR1 as SEHNR and CDR2 as FQNEAQ (reference sequence). This CDR3 contains 15 residues. V was pared by 2 bases and J by 7 bases, with 14 bases between. The CDR3, as DNA: TGTGCCAGCAGCTTATGGGTGGGGGCCGACGGGGAGCTGTTTTTT. Amino acid sequence: CASSLWVGADGELFF. Full variable domain (missing parts from reference TRBV7-9 and TRBJ2-2): DTGVSQNPRHKITKRGQNVTFRCDPISEHNRLYWYRQTLGQGPEFLTYFQNEAQLEKSRLLSDRFSAERPKGSFSTLEIQRTEQGDSAMYLCASSLWVGADGELFFGEGSRLTVL.

The chain recombines TRBV14 with TRBJ1-3, with D possibly matching TRBD1 (6 bases). V lost 11 bases and J lost 2, with 10 bases in between. Germline assignment: CDR1 SGHDN and CDR2 FVKESK. The CDR3 covers 12 residues. The CDR3 is CAVGGPGNTIYF. CDR3 coding DNA: TGTGCCGTCGGGGGGCCTGGAAACACCATATATTTT.

V and J are TRBV6-5 and TRBJ1-1, with no clear D. Trimming cost V 6 bases and J 3 bases, with 11 bases left between them. The V gene's germline CDR1 is MNHEY and CDR2 SVGAGI. This CDR3 contains 13 residues. Here the CDR3 DNA reads TGTGCCAGCAGAGGCTCAGGCGACACTGAAGCTTTCTTT. Its translation: CASRGSGDTEAFF.

V usage is TRBV7-2 and J usage is TRBJ1-1, with D unclear. Per the germline V gene, CDR1 is SGHTA and CDR2 is FQGNSA. V was trimmed by 1 base and J by 7 bases, leaving 10 bases between them. The CDR3 contains 13 residues. The CDR3 reads CASSLVREVEAFF. CDR3 coding DNA: TGTGCCAGCAGCTTAGTGCGGGAAGTTGAAGCTTTCTTT.

J is TRBJ2-7 and V is TRBV25-1; D not certain. The germline V gene encodes CDR1 MGHDK and CDR2 SYGVNS. The CDR3 totals 13 residues. Trimming shortened V by 7 bases and J by 6 bases, and 16 bases separated the two germline ends. CDR3 DNA: TGTGCCAGCACCTCATCGAGACCGGGCGAGCAGTACTTC. Protein product: CASTSSRPGEQYF.

The V and J genes are TRBV10-1 and TRBJ2-2, with 10 nucleotides matching TRBD1. V shed 0 bases and J 3 bases; nucleotides not matched to a gene: 7. The CDR3 runs 18 residues. Germline V CDR1 and CDR2: WNHNN, SYGVQD (reference sequence). In DNA form, the CDR3 reads TGCGCCAGCAGTGAGTCTGGGACAGGGGATTTGGACACCGGGGAGCTGTTTTTT. This sequence encodes CASSESGTGDLDTGELFF.

This chain joins TRBV6-1 and TRBJ2-1; D possibly corresponds to TRBD2 (7 bases). The CDR3 is 14 residues long. The germline gives CDR1 MNHNS, CDR2 SASEGT. The V end lost 2 bases, the J end lost 7 bases, and 12 bases lay between the germline ends. CDR3 coding DNA: TGTGCCAGCAGTGAAACGGGGGGCATGAATGAGCAGTTCTTC. This encodes CASSETGGMNEQFF.

The rearrangement joins TRBV5-1 to TRBJ2-1; 14 positions agree with TRBD2. With V trimmed by 4 bases and J by 2 bases, 5 bases remained unmatched. This CDR3 has 17 residues. Looked up from germline, CDR1 is SGHRS and CDR2 is YFSETQ. CDR3 bases: TGCGCCAGCAGCGGGGGGACTAGCGGGGGCCCCTACAATGAGCAGTTCTTC. Its translation: CASSGGTSGGPYNEQFF. The whole variable domain, filled in from reference TRBV5-1 and TRBJ2-1, reads KAGVTQTPRYLIKTRGQQVTLSCSPISGHRSVSWYQQTPGQGLQFLFEYFSETQRNKGNFPGRFSGRQFSNSRSEMNVSTLELGDSALYLCASSGGTSGGPYNEQFFGPGTRLTVL.

The genes are TRBV29-1 and TRBJ2-7; D remains ambiguous. V dropped 5 bases and J dropped 3 bases, with 14 bases sitting between them. Germline V gene data show CDR1 as SQVTM and CDR2 as ANQGSEA. The CDR3 is 13 residues long. Written as DNA, the CDR3 is TGCAGCGTTTCCGCCTCCCTAGGCTACGAGCAGTACTTC. It yields the protein CSVSASLGYEQYF.

The V gene is TRBV4-1, the J gene TRBJ1-1, with D uncertain. The CDR3 consists of 13 residues. Deletions cut 7 bases from V and 0 bases from J, with 9 bases between. The germline CDR1 and CDR2 sequences are MGHRA and YSYEKL. CDR3 loop: CASTQQLNTEAFF. CDR3 DNA sequence: TGCGCCAGCACGCAACAGCTGAACACTGAAGCTTTCTTT.